Listed here is a single TCR beta chain. The sample originates from a study of CD8 T cells in Susac syndrome. Trimming took 5 bases from V and 8 from J; bases not matched to a gene: 5. Germline V gene lookup returns CDR1 GTSNPN and CDR2 SVGIG (reference sequence). The CDR3 contains 14 residues. The study used healthy donors as controls matched for age and sex. Reverse transcription of roughly 0.5 to 1 ug RNA used random hexamers. TCRdb itself ran the immunoSEQ multiplex PCR reads through MiXCR, one entry per CDR3 protein. Altogether some 180,000 distinct CDR3 sequences are present, less than 95% being singletons, with the ten largest covering 0.1%.

This TCR derives from a human donor in good health. The chain links TRBV30 to TRBJ2-1; 14 bases are a match to TRBD2. What was sequenced was CD4+ T cells from PBMCs. CDR3 DNA: TGTGCCTGGGCCGGACTAGCGGGAGGAGATGAGCAGTTCTTC. Translated, it gives CAWAGLAGGDEQFF.